The 4 T cell receptor beta chains in this list originate from one sample, sequenced in a study of blood T cell repertoires in COVID-19. Generated by immunoSEQ multiplex PCR, the TCRdb table keeps only in-frame clones and is missing some. Among 140,000 or so clones listed, about 85% were seen once. Input material: peripheral blood. These receptors originate from a human donor with acute or convalescent COVID-19. The donor label of this sample is uncertain.

This chain joins TRBV19 and TRBJ2-1; 8 bases agree with TRBD2. V was clipped by 1 base and J by 4 bases; unmatched bases: 12. This CDR3 spans 18 amino acids. Looked up from germline, CDR1 is LNHDA and CDR2 is SQIVND (reference sequence). Here the CDR3 DNA reads TGTGCCAGTAGTATAGGGACTAGCAGGAGAAGGGAGTACAATGAGCAGTTCTTC. This encodes CASSIGTSRRREYNEQFF.

The CDR3 nucleotides read TGTGCCAGCAGCCTCCTGGAGGGGTCTGGAAACACCATATATTTT. Translation: CASSLLEGSGNTIYF. This chain uses TRBV6-5 with TRBJ1-3; maybe TRBD1 (5 bases). This CDR3 has 15 amino acids. Germline loops: CDR1 MNHEY, CDR2 SVGAGI. The V gene lost 6 bases and the J gene lost 1 base, with 13 bases spanning the gap.

The rearrangement uses TRBV14 and TRBJ2-5; D possibly corresponds to TRBD1 (6 bases). The CDR3 spans 14 residues. The V and J ends lost 3 bases and 9 bases respectively, with 17 bases between them. CDR1 and CDR2 from the germline V gene are SGHDN and FVKESK. Here the CDR3 reads CASSQKARGMSQYF. CDR3 nucleotides: TGTGCCAGCAGCCAGAAGGCTAGGGGGATGTCCCAGTACTTC.

CDR3 residues: CASSIEGKQYF. Written as DNA, the CDR3 is TGTGCCAGTAGTATCGAGGGTAAGCAGTACTTC. V is TRBV19 and J is TRBJ2-7; TRBD2 might be the D (5 bases). Trimming shortened V by 3 bases and J by 8 bases, and 8 bases separated the two germline ends. The germline V gene encodes CDR1 LNHDA and CDR2 SQIVND (reference sequence). The length of the CDR3 is 11 residues. Filled out from reference TRBV19 and TRBJ2-7, the complete variable domain reads DGGITQSPKYLFRKEGQNVTLSCEQNLNHDAMYWYRQDPGQGLRLIYYSQIVNDFQKGDIAEGYSVSREKKESFPLTVTSAQKNPTAFYLCASSIEGKQYFGPGTRLTVT.